This TCR beta chain was captured by sequencing in a study of T cell responses to AZD1222 COVID-19 vaccine. Across the whole study: Second-dose intervals near 4 or 12 weeks were combined. Study results and caveats: The study identified only 6 or 7 AZD1222 recipients as seropositive at baseline. Rises in breadth and depth of Spike-specific TCRs came after two AZD1222 doses. Repertoire collection took place solely once the T cell response had peaked.

Only in-frame clones appear in the TCRdb table, and some are missing; sequencing was by immunoSEQ multiplex PCR. The profile shows around 120,000 clones, around 85% of them singletons. Germline-derived CDR1 and CDR2 are LGHNA and YSLEER. V shed 0 bases and J shed 3 bases, with 12 bases lying between them. The CDR3 consists of 16 residues. Of note for this clone: What it binds is unknown.

The J gene is TRBJ1-5, the V gene TRBV4-3, with TRBD1 as a possible D gene (5 bases). The receptor was isolated from an adult in good health. Sequences were derived from peripheral blood, sampled on day 0 of AZD1222 vaccination. The CDR3 is CASSQDLGVPNQPQHF. In DNA form, the CDR3 reads TGCGCCAGCAGCCAAGACTTGGGGGTCCCCAATCAGCCCCAGCATTTT.